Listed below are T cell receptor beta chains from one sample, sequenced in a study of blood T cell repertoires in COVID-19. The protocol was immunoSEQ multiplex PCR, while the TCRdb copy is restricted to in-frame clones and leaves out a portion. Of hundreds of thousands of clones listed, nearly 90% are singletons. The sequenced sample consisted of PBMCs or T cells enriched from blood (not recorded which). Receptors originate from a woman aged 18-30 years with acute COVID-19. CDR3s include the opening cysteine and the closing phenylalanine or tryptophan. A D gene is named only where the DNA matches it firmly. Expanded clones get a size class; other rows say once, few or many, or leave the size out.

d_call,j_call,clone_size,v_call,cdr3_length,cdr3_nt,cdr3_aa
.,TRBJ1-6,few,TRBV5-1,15,TGCGCCAGCAGCTTGGCGTCGGGGAACAATTCACCCCTCCACTTT,CASSLASGNNSPLHF
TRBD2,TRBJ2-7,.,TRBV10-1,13,TGCGCCAGCTCTAGCGGAAGCTCCTACGAGCAGTACTTC,CASSSGSSYEQYF
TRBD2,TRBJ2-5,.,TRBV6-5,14,TGTGCCAGCAGTTACTCGCGGGGGGTGAGGACCCAGTACTTC,CASSYSRGVRTQYF
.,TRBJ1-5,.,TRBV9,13,TGTGCCAGCAGCCCAGGGGAATGGCAGCCCCAGCATTTT,CASSPGEWQPQHF
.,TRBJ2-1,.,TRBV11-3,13,TGTGCCAGCAGCTTGGGGACACGCGATGAGCAGTTCTTC,CASSLGTRDEQFF
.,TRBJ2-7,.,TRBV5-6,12,TGTGCCAGCAGCTACATGACCTACGAGCAGTACTTC,CASSYMTYEQYF
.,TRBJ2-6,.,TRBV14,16,TGTGCCAGCAGCCAAGTTTTCTTCTCTGGGGCCAACGTCCTGACTTTC,CASSQVFFSGANVLTF
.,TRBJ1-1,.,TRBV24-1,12,TGTGCCACCAGTCATTCGGGGTCTGAAGCTTTCTTT,CATSHSGSEAFF
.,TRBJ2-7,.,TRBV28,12,TGTGCCAGCAGTGCCCAGAATTACGAGCAGTACTTC,CASSAQNYEQYF
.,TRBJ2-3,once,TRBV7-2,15,TGTGCCAGCAGCTTGACCCGGGTTTCAACAGATACGCAGTATTTT,CASSLTRVSTDTQYF
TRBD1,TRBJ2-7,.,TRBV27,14,TGTGCCAGTCGACGGACAGGGTTGTTCCACGAGCAGTACTTC,CASRRTGLFHEQYF
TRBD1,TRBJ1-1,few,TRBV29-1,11,TGCAGCGTGAGGACAGGGAGTGAAGCTTTCTTT,CSVRTGSEAFF
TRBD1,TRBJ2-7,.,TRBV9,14,TGTGCCAGCAGCCCAGGGACAGGACCCTACGAGCAGTACTTC,CASSPGTGPYEQYF
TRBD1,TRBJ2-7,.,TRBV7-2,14,TGTGCCAGCAGCGGCCCGGGACAGGGCCACGAGCAGTACTTC,CASSGPGQGHEQYF
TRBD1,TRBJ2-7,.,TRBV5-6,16,TGTGCCAGCAGCACACGGTTCGGACAGGGGTTCGGCGAGCAGTACTTC,CASSTRFGQGFGEQYF
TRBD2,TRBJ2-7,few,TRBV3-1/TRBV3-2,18,TGTGCCAGCAGCCAAGTAGGGGGGGGACTAGCGGGAGCCTACGAGCAGTACTTC,CASSQVGGGLAGAYEQYF
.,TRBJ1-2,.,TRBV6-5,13,TGTGCCAGCAGTTACGGGCCTAACTATGGCTACACCTTC,CASSYGPNYGYTF